These 28 T cell receptor beta chains were sequenced from one sample in a study of cytomegalovirus exposure and HLA in healthy donors. Use of 60 Vbeta and 13 Jbeta primers characterized the PCR. Assay used: immunoSEQ multiplex PCR; TCRdb lists only in-frame clones, some missing. The sample holds about 130,000 clones; about 15% are singletons and the top ten take 2.9%. Sequencing input: PBMCs. Receptors originate from a female donor in good health and CMV-seropositive.

In this sample, this clone turned up a few times. This chain uses TRBV7-2 with TRBJ2-7; 10 nucleotides match TRBD1. This CDR3 contains 15 residues. V trimming: 6 bases; J trimming: 9 bases; junction bases outside the gene matches: 14. Germline values: CDR1 SGHTA, CDR2 FQGNSA. The CDR3 sequence is CASSRYNRDRGSQYF. The CDR3 DNA reads as TGTGCCAGCAGTCGATATAACCGGGACAGGGGATCGCAGTACTTC.

This clone turned up a few times. The J gene is TRBJ2-2, the V gene TRBV5-1, with a tentative D call TRBD1 (5 bases). CDR1 is SGHRS and CDR2 is YFSETQ in the germline V gene. This CDR3 has 12 residues. Trimming shortened V by 1 base and J by 7 bases, and 5 bases separated the two germline ends. CDR3 DNA: TGCGCCAGCAGCTTGCAGGGCGGGGAGCTGTTTTTT. It codes for CASSLQGGELFF. Full variable domain (outside the CDR3, taken from reference TRBV5-1 and TRBJ2-2): KAGVTQTPRYLIKTRGQQVTLSCSPISGHRSVSWYQQTPGQGLQFLFEYFSETQRNKGNFPGRFSGRQFSNSRSEMNVSTLELGDSALYLCASSLQGGELFFGEGSRLTVL.

This chain connects TRBV7-3 to TRBJ1-1, with a tentative D call TRBD1 (6 bases). Germline lookup yields CDR1 SGHTA and CDR2 FQGTGA. Trimming shortened V by 2 bases and J by 0 bases, and 7 bases separated the two germline ends. The CDR3 covers 14 residues. CDR3 region: CASSLQGMNTEAFF. CDR3 in DNA: TGTGCCAGCAGCTTACAGGGGATGAACACTGAAGCTTTCTTT.

This clone was seen more than once but under ten times. V usage is TRBV5-6 and J usage is TRBJ2-7; 9 bases agree with TRBD1. The CDR3 length is 14 residues. In germline, CDR1 is SGHDT, CDR2 YYEEEE. The ends lost 3 bases at V and 1 base at J; junction bases unmatched: 2. CDR3 sequence: CASSWGTGSYEQYF. DNA of the CDR3: TGTGCCAGCAGCTGGGGGACAGGGTCCTACGAGCAGTACTTC.

The chain is built from TRBV4-3 and TRBJ1-1, with 9 bases that match TRBD1. V was clipped by 0 bases and J by 3 bases; unmatched bases: 8. Germline V gives CDR1 LGHNA, CDR2 YSLEER. This CDR3 is 17 amino acids long. In DNA, the CDR3 is TGCGCCAGCAGCCAAGATCAGGGACAGGGTATATACACTGAAGCTTTCTTT. Its protein is CASSQDQGQGIYTEAFF.

The rearrangement joins TRBV19 to TRBJ1-1; tentatively, D is TRBD1 (6 bases). CDR1 and CDR2 from the germline V gene are LNHDA and SQIVND (reference sequence). Trimming took off 1 base at V and 3 bases at J, with 15 bases between the two ends. The CDR3 totals 16 residues. CDR3 sequence: CASSIVGGPSDTEAFF. DNA for the CDR3: TGTGCCAGTAGTATAGTCGGGGGGCCGTCGGACACTGAAGCTTTCTTT.

The V and J genes are TRBV6-5 and TRBJ1-1; D is perhaps TRBD1 (5 bases). This CDR3 has 14 amino acids. Trimming took 0 bases from V and 6 from J, leaving 11 bases between them. From germline, CDR1 is MNHEY and CDR2 SVGAGI. CDR3 in amino acids: CASSYSRAYAEAFF. CDR3 bases: TGTGCCAGCAGTTACTCCAGGGCTTACGCTGAAGCTTTCTTT.

This chain links TRBV2 with TRBJ1-1; 8 nucleotides agree with TRBD1. After removal of 1 base from V and 7 bases from J, the junction contained 8 bases not matched to a gene. Looked up from germline, CDR1 is SNHLY and CDR2 is FYNNEI. There are 15 residues in the CDR3. CDR3 DNA sequence: TGTGCCAGCAGTGAAGATTATCAGGGGGCAGGTGAAGCTTTCTTT. Translated: CASSEDYQGAGEAFF.

The V call is TRBV5-4, the J call TRBJ2-1; no firm D call. Germline V gene sequence: CDR1 SGHNT, CDR2 YYREEE (reference sequence). The CDR3 is 15 amino acids. Trimming removed 4 bases at V and 0 bases at J, with 11 bases between. CDR3 sequence: CASSEVEASYNEQFF. The CDR3 DNA sequence: TGTGCCAGCAGCGAGGTAGAAGCCTCCTACAATGAGCAGTTCTTC.

This clone was counted between two and nine times. The chain recombines TRBV9 with TRBJ1-2; 8 nucleotides match TRBD1. This CDR3 spans 16 amino acids. Germline trimming cut 4 bases from V and 1 base from J; bases unmatched to any gene: 9. In germline, CDR1 is SGDLS, CDR2 YYNGEE. CDR3 DNA sequence: TGTGCCAGCAGCTCATACGGACAGGGCCTTAACTATGGCTACACCTTC. Its translation is CASSSYGQGLNYGYTF.

This clone showed up just a few times. This chain links TRBV7-9 with TRBJ1-1; D may be TRBD1 (5 bases). Trimming removed 9 bases from V and 3 bases from J, with 17 bases in between. This CDR3 is 14 amino acids long. Germline assignment: CDR1 SEHNR and CDR2 FQNEAQ (reference sequence). The CDR3 region is CASPGGEGYTEAFF. The CDR3 coding sequence is TGTGCCAGTCCGGGGGGGGAGGGATACACTGAAGCTTTCTTT.

The chain couples TRBV20-1 to TRBJ1-1, with TRBD1 as a possible D gene (6 bases). The CDR3 is made up of 11 amino acids. Germline V gives CDR1 DFQATT, CDR2 SNEGSKA (reference sequence). V dropped 6 bases and J dropped 11 bases, with 16 bases sitting between them. As DNA, the CDR3 is TGCAGTGCCCCGGGGCAGGGGACGGCTTTCTTT. Translation: CSAPGQGTAFF.

The chain is built from TRBV14 and TRBJ1-1; no clear D gene. The ends were cut back, 0 bases at V and 3 bases at J, with 11 bases in the middle. The CDR3 covers 15 residues. Germline assignment: CDR1 SGHDN and CDR2 FVKESK. The DNA of the CDR3 is TGTGCCAGCAGCCAAGACCTAGTGCCCTACACTGAAGCTTTCTTT. This encodes CASSQDLVPYTEAFF.

J is TRBJ2-1 and V is TRBV2, with TRBD2 matching over 10 bases. The V and J ends lost 7 bases and 8 bases, in that order; junction bases with no gene match: 11. The CDR3 length is 15 residues. The germline gives CDR1 SNHLY, CDR2 FYNNEI. In DNA form, the CDR3 reads TGTGCCAGCAAGCGGGAGGGTTTGTATGGCGATGAGCAGTTCTTC. Amino acids: CASKREGLYGDEQFF.

The table lists this clone with a few counts. The chain has TRBV7-9 and TRBJ2-3; D remains unclear. There are 16 residues in the CDR3. V gave up 1 base and J gave up 0 bases, with 11 bases separating them. The germline V gene has CDR1 SEHNR and CDR2 FQNEAQ (reference sequence). For the CDR3, the DNA is TGTGCCAGCAGCTTAGTCCCATTAACTAGCACAGATACGCAGTATTTT. As protein: CASSLVPLTSTDTQYF. Full variable domain (missing parts from reference TRBV7-9 and TRBJ2-3): DTGVSQNPRHKITKRGQNVTFRCDPISEHNRLYWYRQTLGQGPEFLTYFQNEAQLEKSRLLSDRFSAERPKGSFSTLEIQRTEQGDSAMYLCASSLVPLTSTDTQYFGPGTRLTVL.

J is TRBJ2-3 and V is TRBV27, with D tentatively TRBD1 (7 bases). V dropped 1 base and J dropped 5 bases, with 16 bases sitting between them. CDR3 length: 16 amino acids. Germline loops: CDR1 MNHEY, CDR2 SMNVEV (reference sequence). The CDR3 is CASSLLRAQGGDTQYF. CDR3 DNA sequence: TGTGCCAGCAGTTTATTGCGGGCCCAGGGGGGAGATACGCAGTATTTT.

The CDR3 sequence: CASSLWGERNTEAFF. CDR3 nucleotide sequence: TGCGCCAGCAGCTTGTGGGGGGAACGGAACACTGAAGCTTTCTTT. The chain couples TRBV5-1 to TRBJ1-1; TRBD1 might be the D (5 bases). Trimming left V 1 base short and J 1 base short, with 11 bases between. Germline V CDR1 and CDR2: SGHRS, YFSETQ. CDR3 length equals 15 residues.

The table lists this clone with a few counts. The chain employs TRBV2 and TRBJ2-3, with D perhaps TRBD2 (5 bases). CDR1 and CDR2 (germline): SNHLY, FYNNEI. This CDR3 contains 12 residues. V was clipped by 11 bases and J by 4 bases, with 13 bases between them. CDR3 sequence reads: CAGRTLADTQYF. The DNA of the CDR3 is TGTGCCGGAAGGACTCTAGCAGATACGCAGTATTTT.

The chain links TRBV5-1 to TRBJ1-2, with TRBD1 matching over 11 bases. The junction had 7 bases not matched to a gene; V was cut back by 4 bases and J by 8 bases. The CDR3 consists of 14 residues. Germline V gene data show CDR1 as SGHRS and CDR2 as YFSETQ. The CDR3 DNA is TGCGCCAGCAGCCAGGGACAGGGGGAAGGCGGCTACACCTTC. Encoded protein: CASSQGQGEGGYTF.

The sample holds a few counts of this clone. J is TRBJ2-1 and V is TRBV5-1; TRBD2 agrees at 7 bases. The ends lost 0 bases at V and 4 bases at J; junction bases unmatched: 4. CDR1 and CDR2 from the germline V gene are SGHRS and YFSETQ. There are 15 residues in the CDR3. The CDR3 protein is CASSLVAGDYNEQFF. The DNA for the CDR3 is TGCGCCAGCAGCTTGGTTGCGGGGGATTACAATGAGCAGTTCTTC. Using reference TRBV5-1 and TRBJ2-1 for the parts outside the CDR3, the full variable domain is KAGVTQTPRYLIKTRGQQVTLSCSPISGHRSVSWYQQTPGQGLQFLFEYFSETQRNKGNFPGRFSGRQFSNSRSEMNVSTLELGDSALYLCASSLVAGDYNEQFFGPGTRLTVL.

V is TRBV21-1 and J is TRBJ1-1. TRBV21-1 is deemed a pseudogene. The CDR3 consists of 14 residues. The CDR3 sequence: CASSKERVNTEAFF. The CDR3 DNA reads TGTGCCAGCAGCAAAGAACGGGTGAACACTGAAGCTTTCTTT.

This chain links TRBV20-1 with TRBJ2-2, with TRBD2 as a possible D gene (5 bases). Trimming pared 5 bases from V and 8 bases from J, leaving 9 bases between. The germline V gene has CDR1 DFQATT and CDR2 SNEGSKA (reference sequence). The length of the CDR3 is 11 residues. CDR3 nucleotide sequence: TGCAGTGCTCAAGGCGGGGGGGAGCTGTTTTTT. Translating it yields CSAQGGGELFF.

The CDR3 DNA reads as TGTGCCAGCAGTTACCCCGGGGTAGGCTCCTACGAGCAGTACTTC. Its protein product is CASSYPGVGSYEQYF. The chain carries TRBV6-5 and TRBJ2-7, with TRBD2 as a possible D gene (5 bases). V lost 2 bases and J lost 0, with 11 bases in between. Germline loops: CDR1 MNHEY, CDR2 SVGAGI. The CDR3 runs to 15 residues.

The chain is built from TRBV7-3 and TRBJ2-1; TRBD2 aligns across 9 bases. V gave up 4 bases and J gave up 0 bases; unmatched junction bases: 1. This CDR3 comprises 15 residues. Germline V CDR1 and CDR2: SGHTA, FQGTGA. DNA for the CDR3: TGTGCCAGCAGCTCACTAGCGGGCTCCTACAATGAGCAGTTCTTC. Its protein product is CASSSLAGSYNEQFF. Looking up the rest from reference TRBV7-3 and TRBJ2-1 gives the full variable domain: GAGVSQTPSNKVTEKGKYVELRCDPISGHTALYWYRQSLGQGPEFLIYFQGTGAADDSGLPNDRFFAVRPEGSVSTLKIQRTERGDSAVYLCASSSLAGSYNEQFFGPGTRLTVL.

The chain uses TRBV6-6 and TRBJ1-1, with 12 bases lining up with TRBD1. Germline assignment: CDR1 MNHNY and CDR2 SVGAGI (reference sequence). V was pared by 6 bases and J by 6 bases, with 8 bases of the junction left unmatched. The CDR3 length is 15 residues. The CDR3 loop is CASRPGQGAIPEAFF. In nucleotides, the CDR3 is TGTGCCAGCAGGCCGGGACAGGGGGCGATCCCTGAAGCTTTCTTT.

The chain joins TRBV9 to TRBJ2-1, with TRBD2 as a possible D gene (6 bases). Trimming took 1 base from V and 7 from J, leaving 15 bases between them. The V gene's germline CDR1 is SGDLS and CDR2 YYNGEE. The length of the CDR3 is 15 residues. The CDR3 bases are TGTGCCAGCAGCGTATTGGCTAGCGTCGGTAATGAGCAGTTCTTC. Translated: CASSVLASVGNEQFF.

This clone has more than one count but fewer than ten. The chain links TRBV6-6 to TRBJ2-7, with TRBD2 identical over 11 bases. Germline V lookup: CDR1 MNHNY, CDR2 SVGAGI (reference sequence). J gave up 5 bases and V 4 bases, and 7 bases lay outside the gene matches. The CDR3 covers 15 residues. The CDR3: CASSSRLAGLNEQYF. DNA of the CDR3: TGTGCCAGCAGTTCCCGACTAGCGGGGCTTAACGAGCAGTACTTC.

This chain joins TRBV9 and TRBJ1-5; 9 bases match TRBD1. The ends lost 0 bases at V and 6 bases at J; junction bases unmatched: 1. CDR3 length: 14 residues. The germline CDR1 and CDR2 sequences are SGDLS and YYNGEE. The CDR3 loop reads CASSVGGQGQPQHF. CDR3 DNA: TGTGCCAGCAGCGTAGGGGGACAGGGTCAGCCCCAGCATTTT.